The clone carrying this TCR beta chain was detected a few times. Its specificity is not known. The record originates from a study of T cells after yellow fever vaccination. Looking at the study overall: Fractions of low cell number were prepared using SMART-Seq v4 Ultra Low Input. Points from the study as a whole: Peaking on day 5 versus 15, the secondary response was faster but weaker.

Making TCR cDNA involved 5'RACE template switching, which added UMIs and a universal primer site. From the 5' RACE reads, TCRdb called clonotypes with MiXCR, one entry per CDR3 protein. The sample has a few hundred thousand distinct CDR3 sequences; roughly 7% are singletons. The CDR3 extends over 17 amino acids. Germline V lookup: CDR1 KGHSH, CDR2 LQKENI. The ends lost 2 bases at V and 1 base at J; junction bases unmatched: 8. The sample here was PBMCs, taken more than 40 days after the first yellow fever vaccination. The TCR was taken from a man younger than 30 who received the YFV17D yellow fever vaccine. The chain joins TRBV18 to TRBJ2-1, with 7 bases fitting TRBD1. In nucleotides, the CDR3 is TGTGCCAGCTCACCAGCCGCAGGGGGAAAGTCCTACAATGAGCAGTTCTTC. Translated, it gives CASSPAAGGKSYNEQFF.